These 28 T cell receptor beta chains came from one sample sequenced in a study of early T cells in non-severe SARS-CoV-2 infection. TCRdb reprocessed the 5' RACE reads with MiXCR, giving one entry per CDR3 protein. Here the sample spans about 50,000 distinct CDR3 sequences, approximately 16% being singletons. This sample comprised whole blood, obtained at baseline. All receptors come from an adult who was a healthcare worker with PCR-confirmed SARS-CoV-2 infection or an uninfected control (not recorded which).

The chain uses TRBV4-1 and TRBJ1-4; possibly TRBD1 for D (6 bases). Trimming removed 4 bases at V and 8 bases at J, with 17 bases between. The CDR3 loop spans 15 amino acids. In germline, CDR1 is MGHRA, CDR2 YSYEKL. The CDR3 nucleotides read TGCGCCAGCAGCCGAGTGGGAGGCCAGGGGGAAAAACTGTTTTTT. Translated: CASSRVGGQGEKLFF.

The CDR3 nucleotides are TGTGCCAGCAGTGAATGGGGAGACTCTGGGGCCAACGTCCTGACTTTC. Protein sequence: CASSEWGDSGANVLTF. V and J are TRBV25-1 and TRBJ2-6; maybe TRBD2 (5 bases). The CDR3 runs to 16 residues. With 1 base removed from V and 0 bases from J, the gap between germline ends came to 7 bases. Per germline, CDR1 MGHDK and CDR2 SYGVNS.

This clonotype has more than one count but fewer than ten. The V gene is TRBV20-1, the J gene TRBJ2-5, with D hard to call. The germline CDR1 and CDR2 sequences are DFQATT and SNEGSKA (reference sequence). Trimming removed 5 bases from V and 0 bases from J, with 4 bases in between. The CDR3 has 11 amino acids. The CDR3 DNA follows: TGCAGTGCTTACAACCAAGAGACCCAGTACTTC. It codes for CSAYNQETQYF.

This chain uses TRBV2 with TRBJ1-2; TRBD1 is a possible D gene (6 bases). In germline, CDR1 is SNHLY, CDR2 FYNNEI. CDR3 length: 15 amino acids. V shed 6 bases and J shed 8 bases, with 22 bases lying between them. The CDR3 protein is CASRDKQGITGGYTF. CDR3 DNA sequence: TGTGCCAGCAGAGATAAACAGGGAATAACGGGAGGCTACACCTTC.

This chain links TRBV12-3 or TRBV12-4 with TRBJ1-1; 7 positions agree with TRBD1. The CDR3 runs 15 residues. J was trimmed by 6 bases and V by 6 bases; bases with no gene match: 13. The CDR3 loop is CASRQDRATFAEAFF. CDR3 DNA sequence: TGTGCCAGCAGACAAGACAGGGCGACCTTCGCTGAAGCTTTCTTT.

The chain employs TRBV6-2 or TRBV6-3 and TRBJ2-1, with D unresolved. The CDR3 length is 13 residues. Trimming removed 10 bases from V and 2 bases from J, with 12 bases in between. From germline, CDR1 is MNHEY and CDR2 SVGEGT. The DNA for the CDR3 is TGTGCCACCCGGCTAGTGCCCTACAATGAGCAGTTCTTC. This encodes CATRLVPYNEQFF.

This clonotype has just a few counts. V usage is TRBV10-2 and J usage is TRBJ2-7; D might be TRBD1 or TRBD2, each matching 5 bases. With 4 bases removed from V and 7 bases from J, the gap between germline ends came to 14 bases. CDR1 and CDR2 from the germline V gene are WSHSY and SAAADI. The CDR3 loop spans 13 amino acids. The CDR3 sequence is CASSGGTEREQYF. CDR3 nucleotide sequence: TGCGCCAGCAGTGGAGGGACCGAGAGGGAGCAGTACTTC.

The rearrangement links TRBV3-1 to TRBJ1-1, with D possibly TRBD1 on 6 matching bases. Deletions cut 0 bases from V and 3 bases from J, with 14 bases between. This CDR3 spans 16 amino acids. Germline loops: CDR1 LGHDT, CDR2 YNNKEL (reference sequence). Written as DNA, the CDR3 is TGTGCCAGCAGCCAAGATTTCAGGGGATCGGACACTGAAGCTTTCTTT. Translation gives CASSQDFRGSDTEAFF.

This clonotype was recorded at least ten times. V usage is TRBV20-1 and J usage is TRBJ2-7; TRBD2 matches 11 bases. Trimming took 7 bases from V and 1 from J; bases not matched to a gene: 3. Germline CDR1 is DFQATT and CDR2 is SNEGSKA (reference sequence). This CDR3 spans 13 amino acids. The CDR3 bases are TGCAGTGTTATAGCGGGGGGGTCCTACGAGCAGTACTTC. It codes for CSVIAGGSYEQYF.

This clonotype was counted between two and nine times. The chain combines TRBV10-2 with TRBJ1-5; D ambiguous. The CDR3 is made up of 13 amino acids. CDR1 is WSHSY and CDR2 is SAAADI in the germline V gene. The germline V and J ends were trimmed by 3 bases and 5 bases, with 8 bases remaining between them. The chain's CDR3 is CASSDFLDQPQHF. CDR3 nucleotide sequence: TGCGCCAGCAGTGACTTCCTTGATCAGCCCCAGCATTTT.

This clonotype has a handful of counts. The V gene is TRBV5-1, the J gene TRBJ2-3, with TRBD1 matching over 9 bases. J lost 5 bases, V lost 4 bases, and 2 bases had no gene match. Looked up from germline, CDR1 is SGHRS and CDR2 is YFSETQ. CDR3 length: 13 amino acids. The CDR3 reads CASSRDRVDTQYF. The CDR3 nucleotides are TGCGCCAGCAGCAGGGACAGGGTAGATACGCAGTATTTT.

This clonotype was recorded a few times. This chain joins TRBV28 and TRBJ2-7; weak D call: TRBD1 (6 bases). This CDR3 spans 15 amino acids. CDR1 is MDHEN and CDR2 is SYDVKM in the germline V gene. With 5 bases removed from V and 9 bases from J, the gap between germline ends came to 23 bases. The CDR3 here is CASSETGTAWGVQYF. DNA of the CDR3: TGTGCCAGCAGTGAAACAGGGACGGCGTGGGGTGTGCAGTACTTC.

The chain combines TRBV18 with TRBJ2-3; 14 nucleotides line up with TRBD2. Germline V gene lookup returns CDR1 KGHSH and CDR2 LQKENI. The length of the CDR3 is 16 residues. Losses at the gene ends were 2 bases for V and 6 bases for J; bases not matched to a gene: 4. The CDR3 region is CASSPTGTSGSDTQYF. CDR3 nucleotides: TGTGCCAGCTCACCAACCGGGACTAGCGGGAGCGATACGCAGTATTTT.

This clonotype came up many times. The CDR3 DNA is TGCAGTGCTAGCCCCGGGCCGGAAAGGGAGCAGTACTTC. Translated, it gives CSASPGPEREQYF. The V call is TRBV20-1, the J call TRBJ2-7; D gene unclear. This CDR3 has 13 amino acids. V was trimmed by 3 bases and J by 7 bases, leaving 16 bases between them. Germline V gene data show CDR1 as DFQATT and CDR2 as SNEGSKA (reference sequence).

The V gene is TRBV11-2, the J gene TRBJ2-5; TRBD2 is a possible D gene (5 bases). This CDR3 comprises 14 residues. The germline gives CDR1 SGHAT, CDR2 FQNNGV. V was clipped by 1 base and J by 5 bases, with 11 bases between them. Here the CDR3 reads CASSLVSRAETQYF. The CDR3 DNA reads TGTGCCAGCAGCTTAGTATCGAGGGCGGAGACCCAGTACTTC.

The gene calls are TRBV21-1 and TRBJ2-7; the table's D gene call, TRBD1, was not cross checked with the DNA. TRBV21-1 is classified as a pseudogene. The CDR3 is 12 residues long. In DNA form, the CDR3 reads TGTGCCAGCCGGGACAGATTATACGAGCAGTACTTC. Encoded protein: CASRDRLYEQYF.

The chain joins TRBV5-6 to TRBJ2-7; D remains unclear. The CDR3 consists of 13 residues. The germline V and J ends were trimmed by 5 bases and 6 bases, with 15 bases remaining between them. CDR1 and CDR2 (germline): SGHDT, YYEEEE. This CDR3 is CASSLHGWVEQYF. Here the CDR3 DNA reads TGTGCCAGCAGTTTACACGGGTGGGTCGAGCAGTACTTC.

The chain employs TRBV2 and TRBJ2-7; 9 bases fit TRBD1. Per germline, CDR1 SNHLY and CDR2 FYNNEI. The CDR3 sequence is 16 residues long. Trimming cost V 3 bases and J 6 bases; bases outside gene matches: 12. The CDR3 is CASSELAYRTGAEQYF. For the CDR3, the DNA is TGTGCCAGCAGTGAGCTGGCTTATCGGACAGGGGCCGAGCAGTACTTC.

This clonotype has a handful of counts. Relative to the germline gene, one junction end is altered; a read error may explain this. The rearrangement uses TRBV20-1 and TRBJ2-4, with TRBD1 matching 11 bases. This CDR3 region has 14 residues. The germline V gene has CDR1 DFQATT and CDR2 SNEGSKA (reference sequence). The CDR3 coding sequence is TGTAGTGCTCCCGGACAGGGGGCGGCAAACATTCAGTACTTC. Its translation is CSAPGQGAANIQYF.

This clonotype has only a few counts. The chain combines TRBV11-2 with TRBJ2-1; D may be TRBD2 (6 bases). V was trimmed by 5 bases and J by 4 bases, leaving 18 bases between them. The CDR3 has 16 amino acids. Germline V gene sequence: CDR1 SGHAT, CDR2 FQNNGV. CDR3 sequence reads: CASSVASSGLYNEQFF. Written as DNA, the CDR3 is TGTGCCAGCAGCGTAGCTAGCAGCGGGCTTTACAATGAGCAGTTCTTC.

This clonotype was seen many times. The chain employs TRBV11-2 and TRBJ2-5; the D gene is possibly TRBD2 (5 bases). Per germline, CDR1 SGHAT and CDR2 FQNNGV. The V end lost 2 bases, the J end lost 2 bases, and 9 bases lay between the germline ends. CDR3 length: 14 amino acids. In nucleotides, the CDR3 is TGTGCCAGCAGCTTATGGAGCGGACAAGAGACCCAGTACTTC. Its protein product is CASSLWSGQETQYF.

The chain carries TRBV23-1 and TRBJ2-7, with a possible D match to TRBD2 (6 bases). TRBV23-1 is an open reading frame, and its role is uncertain. This CDR3 is 16 amino acids long. The ends were cut back, 0 bases at V and 6 bases at J, with 18 bases in the middle. The CDR3 sequence: CASSQSLPRWEVEQYF. The DNA of the CDR3 is TGCGCCAGCAGTCAATCCCTGCCACGGTGGGAGGTCGAGCAGTACTTC.

This clonotype was detected ten times or more. This chain connects TRBV19 to TRBJ1-5; D remains ambiguous. The V and J ends lost 7 bases and 0 bases respectively, with 7 bases between them. Germline CDR1 and CDR2: LNHDA and SQIVND (reference sequence). The CDR3 runs to 13 residues. CDR3: CASTGFSNQPQHF. The CDR3 nucleotides are TGTGCCAGTACGGGGTTTAGCAATCAGCCCCAGCATTTT.

The genes are TRBV5-1 and TRBJ2-2; 14 bases line up with TRBD2. CDR3 length equals 19 residues. The V gene's germline CDR1 is SGHRS and CDR2 YFSETQ. The trim removed 3 bases at V and 3 bases at J, leaving 10 bases unmatched. This chain's CDR3 is CASSSGLAGGLGHTGELFF. The CDR3 nucleotides are TGCGCCAGCAGCTCCGGACTAGCGGGGGGCCTCGGGCACACCGGGGAGCTGTTTTTT.

The chain has TRBV5-1 and TRBJ2-4, with 7 bases aligning to TRBD1. V was clipped by 4 bases and J by 7 bases; unmatched bases: 11. The CDR3 runs 15 residues. Germline V gene lookup returns CDR1 SGHRS and CDR2 YFSETQ. CDR3 nucleotides: TGCGCCAGCAGCACCTCAGGGGGTTCGTGGAACATTCAGTACTTC. It specifies CASSTSGGSWNIQYF.

The rearrangement joins TRBV5-1 to TRBJ1-1; D ambiguous. With 0 bases removed from V and 5 bases from J, the gap between germline ends came to 8 bases. The germline gives CDR1 SGHRS, CDR2 YFSETQ. CDR3 length: 13 amino acids. The CDR3 DNA reads TGCGCCAGCAGCTTGGGTTTTAGAACTGAAGCTTTCTTT. It yields the protein CASSLGFRTEAFF.

The sample holds many counts of this clonotype. The chain joins TRBV20-1 to TRBJ2-5, with D perhaps TRBD2 (5 bases). CDR1 DFQATT and CDR2 SNEGSKA come from the germline V gene (reference sequence). Trimming left V 0 bases short and J 9 bases short, with 17 bases between. The CDR3 sequence is 14 residues long. CDR3 loop: CSARDRSGLAAQYF. The CDR3 DNA is TGCAGTGCTAGAGATAGGAGCGGTTTGGCTGCCCAGTACTTC.

This clonotype was detected a few times. This chain connects TRBV15 to TRBJ1-1; no reliable D call. Germline lookup yields CDR1 LNHNV and CDR2 YYDKDF (reference sequence). Trimming cost V 0 bases and J 5 bases, with 7 bases left between them. The CDR3 runs 13 residues. The CDR3 DNA sequence: TGTGCCACCAGCAGAGAGACTTTAACTGAAGCTTTCTTT. This translates into CATSRETLTEAFF.